The 28 T cell receptor beta chains below all came from one sample that was sequenced in a study of PD-L1 blockade in urothelial cancer (TCRdb year 2017). In the paper's terms, the time point label means: peripheral blood 6 weeks after treatment start. Library construction relied on the immunoSEQ multiplex PCR assay. This is the immuneACCESS table as TCRdb keeps it, with only in-frame sequences that have V and J called. A part of the clones is gone; compared with another copy, unresolved V genes explain less than half, and the rest is unexplained. In this sample the table shows some 120,000 clones, more than 75% of which occur a single time. The ten top clones hold 2% to 3% of the sample. Sequencing used PBMCs, obtained around atezolizumab (anti-PD-L1) treatment. The receptor source for this set is a man in his forties or fifties with urothelial cancer.

This chain joins TRBV7-3 and TRBJ2-1; tentatively, D is TRBD2 (5 bases). The ends were cut back, 5 bases at V and 8 bases at J, with 13 bases in the middle. The CDR3 has 13 residues. Germline V gene lookup returns CDR1 SGHTA and CDR2 FQGTGA. In DNA, the CDR3 is TGTGCCAGCAGCCGAGCAAGCGGCGATGAGCAGTTCTTC. It specifies CASSRASGDEQFF.

The genes are TRBV9 and TRBJ2-5, with 9 positions matching TRBD2. The V segment lost 3 bases and the J segment 5 bases; nucleotides outside the gene matches: 11. Germline CDR1 reads SGDLS; CDR2 reads YYNGEE. CDR3 size: 16 residues. The CDR3 loop reads CASSGRTSESGETQYF. The CDR3, as DNA: TGTGCCAGCAGCGGAAGGACTAGCGAGTCGGGGGAGACCCAGTACTTC.

The chain links TRBV28 to TRBJ2-4, with 9 bases lining up with TRBD2. This CDR3 spans 13 amino acids. The trim removed 8 bases at V and 8 bases at J, leaving 7 bases unmatched. Germline values: CDR1 MDHEN, CDR2 SYDVKM. CDR3 nucleotides: TGTGCCAGCTGGCGGGGGGGAATGGACATTCAGTACTTC. This encodes CASWRGGMDIQYF.

This chain uses TRBV7-2 with TRBJ2-5; TRBD2 matches at 10 bases. From germline, CDR1 is SGHTA and CDR2 FQGNSA. Trimming took 5 bases from V and 4 from J; bases not matched to a gene: 19. The CDR3 loop spans 19 amino acids. CDR3 nucleotides: TGTGCCAGCAGCAAAGCGGGGGCTAGCGGGAGCGTATTGAGAGAGACCCAGTACTTC. Its protein product is CASSKAGASGSVLRETQYF.

V gene TRBV11-2 combines with J gene TRBJ2-3; TRBD2 aligns across 11 bases. CDR1 is SGHAT and CDR2 is FQNNGV in the germline V gene. With V trimmed by 2 bases and J by 1 base, 11 bases remained unmatched. CDR3 size: 19 residues. CDR3: CASSLRLAGGMIGTDTQYF. The CDR3 DNA reads TGTGCCAGCAGCTTACGTCTAGCGGGAGGAATGATTGGCACAGATACGCAGTATTTT.

This sequence joins TRBV18 and TRBJ1-6, with TRBD1 matching 9 bases. V was pared by 6 bases and J by 10 bases, with 10 bases of the junction left unmatched. CDR1 is KGHSH, CDR2 LQKENI, per germline. The CDR3 loop spans 15 amino acids. This CDR3 is CASSPVTTGGSPLHF. Written as DNA, the CDR3 is TGTGCCAGCTCCCCGGTCACTACAGGGGGCTCACCCCTCCACTTT. Complete variable domain (other parts from reference TRBV18 and TRBJ1-6): NAGVMQNPRHLVRRRGQEARLRCSPMKGHSHVYWYRQLPEEGLKFMVYLQKENIIDESGMPKERFSAEFPKEGPSILRIQQVVRGDSAAYFCASSPVTTGGSPLHFGNGTRLTVT.

A few counts support this clone. The chain joins TRBV7-6 to TRBJ2-1; 13 bases are a match to TRBD2. Germline CDR1 and CDR2: SGHVS and FNYEAQ. This CDR3 region has 15 residues. The ends lost 6 bases at V and 7 bases at J; junction bases unmatched: 6. The CDR3 here is CASSSGTSGANEQFF. The CDR3 DNA sequence: TGTGCCAGCAGTTCTGGGACTAGCGGGGCAAATGAGCAGTTCTTC.

The rearrangement joins TRBV6-1 to TRBJ2-7, with unresolved D. Trimming removed 4 bases from V and 3 bases from J, with 4 bases in between. CDR1 is MNHNS, CDR2 SASEGT, per germline. The CDR3 totals 11 residues. The CDR3 is CASSVFYEQYF. In DNA form, the CDR3 reads TGTGCCAGCAGTGTCTTCTACGAGCAGTACTTC.

The chain employs TRBV28 and TRBJ1-1; tentatively, D is TRBD1 (6 bases). Germline loops: CDR1 MDHEN, CDR2 SYDVKM. CDR3 length equals 18 residues. The V gene lost 3 bases and the J gene lost 1 base, with 21 bases spanning the gap. This CDR3 reads CASSFLGSWDNGNTEAFF. In nucleotides, the CDR3 is TGTGCCAGCAGTTTCCTTGGGAGTTGGGACAATGGGAACACTGAAGCTTTCTTT.

V is TRBV27 and J is TRBJ1-2; D is perhaps TRBD1 (5 bases). The CDR3 is 13 amino acids. Germline-derived CDR1 and CDR2 are MNHEY and SMNVEV (reference sequence). Trimming shortened V by 10 bases and J by 8 bases, and 20 bases separated the two germline ends. The CDR3 reads CATPRGGLTGYTF. The CDR3 DNA follows: TGTGCCACCCCCCGCGGGGGACTAACCGGCTACACCTTC.

V is TRBV28 and J is TRBJ2-5; 9 bases align to TRBD2. J lost 5 bases, V lost 3 bases, and 4 bases had no gene match. The CDR3 is 14 amino acids. Germline CDR1 is MDHEN and CDR2 is SYDVKM. The CDR3, as DNA: TGTGCCAGCAGTTTGCTAGCGGGACTGGAGACCCAGTACTTC. The encoded protein is CASSLLAGLETQYF.

The rearrangement joins TRBV11-2 to TRBJ2-6, with TRBD1 matching 9 bases. The length of the CDR3 is 19 residues. V lost 3 bases, J lost 0 bases, and 9 bases stayed unmatched. Germline V gives CDR1 SGHAT, CDR2 FQNNGV. In DNA, the CDR3 is TGTGCCAGCAGCTTGGGAGCCGGGACAGGGAGCTCTGGGGCCAACGTCCTGACTTTC. It codes for CASSLGAGTGSSGANVLTF.

The genes are TRBV7-9 and TRBJ2-1; 14 positions agree with TRBD2. CDR1 and CDR2 from the germline V gene are SEHNR and FQNEAQ (reference sequence). CDR3 length: 18 amino acids. V was clipped by 5 bases and J by 8 bases; unmatched bases: 14. The DNA for the CDR3 is TGTGCCAGCAGCCCGCGGGGGGTGACTAGCGGGAGGGCCGATGAGCAGTTCTTC. Its translation is CASSPRGVTSGRADEQFF.

J is TRBJ2-1 and V is TRBV7-9, with TRBD2 matching 8 bases. CDR1 and CDR2 from the germline V gene are SEHNR and FQNEAQ (reference sequence). With 2 bases clipped from V and 4 bases from J, the junction kept 7 bases outside the gene matches. The CDR3 spans 16 residues. DNA of the CDR3: TGTGCCAGCAGCTTATTTCTTACTAGCGGTTACAATGAGCAGTTCTTC. The encoded protein is CASSLFLTSGYNEQFF.

The rearrangement links TRBV5-4 to TRBJ2-7; the D gene is possibly TRBD2 (7 bases). From germline, CDR1 is SGHNT and CDR2 YYREEE (reference sequence). The germline V and J ends were trimmed by 4 bases and 4 bases, with 15 bases remaining between them. This CDR3 has 14 residues. The CDR3 DNA reads TGTGCCAGCAGCGGGGGGCGGGGGCTGTACGAGCAGTACTTC. Protein: CASSGGRGLYEQYF.

The J gene is TRBJ2-7, the V gene TRBV6-6; perhaps TRBD1 as D (5 bases). The CDR3 loop spans 14 amino acids. From germline, CDR1 is MNHNY and CDR2 SVGAGI (reference sequence). Trimming pared 6 bases from V and 5 bases from J, leaving 17 bases between. The DNA of the CDR3 is TGTGCCAGCAGCCCCCGGCAGGGTACCCACGAGCAGTACTTC. It yields the protein CASSPRQGTHEQYF.

The chain carries TRBV5-1 and TRBJ1-5; TRBD1 is a possible D gene (6 bases). V was clipped by 2 bases and J by 4 bases, with 13 bases between them. CDR1 is SGHRS, CDR2 YFSETQ, per germline. The CDR3 is 15 amino acids. CDR3 sequence: CASSFLGHPNQPQHF. The CDR3 nucleotides read TGCGCCAGCAGCTTTCTGGGACATCCAAATCAGCCCCAGCATTTT.

The V call is TRBV14, the J call TRBJ1-1; 7 bases line up with TRBD1. V was clipped by 4 bases and J by 0 bases; unmatched bases: 11. This CDR3 region has 17 residues. Germline CDR1 reads SGHDN; CDR2 reads FVKESK. The CDR3 DNA is TGTGCCAGCAGCCGAAGCAGACAGGGCGGAATGAACACTGAAGCTTTCTTT. Protein: CASSRSRQGGMNTEAFF. Using reference TRBV14 and TRBJ1-1 for the parts outside the CDR3, the full variable domain is EAGVTQFPSHSVIEKGQTVTLRCDPISGHDNLYWYRRVMGKEIKFLLHFVKESKQDESGMPNNRFLAERTGGTYSTLKVQPAELEDSGVYFCASSRSRQGGMNTEAFFGQGTRLTVV.

The chain employs TRBV6-5 and TRBJ2-5, with 7 bases aligning to TRBD1. Germline loops: CDR1 MNHEY, CDR2 SVGAGI. Trimming at V came to 5 bases and at J to 5 bases, leaving 8 bases not matched to a gene. This CDR3 is built from 14 residues. The CDR3 DNA is TGTGCCAGCAGTAACCACAGGGGCGCGGAGACCCAGTACTTC. It codes for CASSNHRGAETQYF.

This sequence joins TRBV6-1 and TRBJ1-1; no clear D gene. Trimming removed 7 bases from V and 5 bases from J, with 17 bases in between. Looked up from germline, CDR1 is MNHNS and CDR2 is SASEGT. This CDR3 contains 14 residues. The CDR3 DNA sequence: TGTGCCAGCACCACAGCGGGAGTGGGGACTGAAGCTTTCTTT. It yields the protein CASTTAGVGTEAFF.

The gene calls are TRBV30 and TRBJ1-4, with a tentative D call TRBD1 (5 bases). This CDR3 contains 16 residues. CDR1 and CDR2 from the germline V gene are GTSNPN and SVGIG (reference sequence). The germline V and J ends were trimmed by 0 bases and 3 bases, with 14 bases remaining between them. CDR3 sequence reads: CAWSVGSSGANEKLFF. DNA of the CDR3: TGTGCCTGGAGTGTTGGCTCCTCGGGGGCTAATGAAAAACTGTTTTTT.

This chain uses TRBV30 with TRBJ1-5, with unresolved D. Trimming removed 2 bases at V and 1 base at J, with 9 bases between. The CDR3 sequence is 14 residues long. Germline V gives CDR1 GTSNPN, CDR2 SVGIG (reference sequence). CDR3 DNA: TGTGCCTGGAGTCTCCCAGGCAGCAATCAGCCCCAGCATTTT. Translation: CAWSLPGSNQPQHF.

The gene calls are TRBV2 and TRBJ2-3; the D gene is possibly TRBD1 (6 bases). The CDR3 spans 13 residues. Trimming stripped 5 bases from V and 8 bases from J, with 14 bases between. The germline V gene has CDR1 SNHLY and CDR2 FYNNEI. CDR3: CASSPSGGGTQYF. CDR3 DNA sequence: TGTGCCAGCAGTCCTTCTGGGGGCGGTACGCAGTATTTT.

The genes are TRBV18 and TRBJ1-3, with D possibly being TRBD1 (5 bases). The germline V and J ends were trimmed by 2 bases and 0 bases, with 11 bases remaining between them. This CDR3 has 16 residues. Germline V gene sequence: CDR1 KGHSH, CDR2 LQKENI. The CDR3 region is CASSPIDSFSGNTIYF. CDR3 DNA: TGTGCCAGCTCACCAATCGACAGTTTCTCTGGAAACACCATATATTTT.

V gene TRBV7-9 combines with J gene TRBJ1-4, with D hard to call. In germline, CDR1 is SEHNR, CDR2 FQNEAQ (reference sequence). V was trimmed by 4 bases and J by 3 bases, leaving 12 bases between them. The length of the CDR3 is 15 residues. This CDR3 reads CASSSSGNPNEKLFF. The CDR3 nucleotides are TGTGCCAGCAGCTCCTCCGGGAACCCTAATGAAAAACTGTTTTTT.

J is TRBJ1-5 and V is TRBV2; 8 nucleotides match TRBD1. The CDR3 consists of 15 residues. From germline, CDR1 is SNHLY and CDR2 FYNNEI. The V and J ends lost 2 bases and 4 bases, in that order; junction bases with no gene match: 4. The CDR3 sequence is CASSEWGTGNQPQHF. The CDR3 DNA sequence: TGTGCCAGCAGTGAATGGGGGACAGGTAATCAGCCCCAGCATTTT.

This rearrangement joins TRBV28 to TRBJ2-1; 11 nucleotides agree with TRBD2. The J segment lost 6 bases and the V segment lost 1 base, leaving 5 bases of the junction unmatched. CDR1 and CDR2 from the germline V gene are MDHEN and SYDVKM. This CDR3 has 16 amino acids. CDR3 in DNA: TGTGCCAGCAGTTTATTAGGACTAGCGGGCAGCAATGAGCAGTTCTTC. As protein: CASSLLGLAGSNEQFF.

In the case of this clone: A much bigger clone sits one base away, suggesting this may be a read error. Other DNA sequences in this specimen translate into the identical CDR3. This chain joins TRBV9 and TRBJ1-2; D call uncertain. Per germline, CDR1 SGDLS and CDR2 YYNGEE. V lost 4 bases and J 0 bases, leaving 16 bases between the germline ends. This CDR3 spans 16 amino acids. The CDR3 region has the DNA TGTGCCAGCAGCTCAACCGGAGGTAGCACTAACTATGGCTACACCTTC. Residues: CASSSTGGSTNYGYTF.